This T cell receptor (beta chain) was found in a study of OX40 agonist ivuxolimab in advanced cancers. Overall study: The study gave patients intravenous ivuxolimab at 0.01 to 10 mg/kg every 2 weeks. At 82.7% male, the cohort had a mean age of 60 years, ranging from roughly 20 to 85.

About this clone itself: Its specificity is unknown.

Repertoires were generated with immunoSEQ multiplex PCR, while TCRdb's copy carries only in-frame clones and drops some. Seen here are tens of thousands of clones, 86% observed once, and the top ten hold under 0.85%. Germline V gives CDR1 SGHTA, CDR2 FQGNSA. The CDR3 is 17 residues long. Trimming cost V 5 bases and J 5 bases; bases outside gene matches: 10. General study findings and limits: CD8+ T cells averaged more expanded clones than CD4+. Nonresponders, in some cases, also had low normalized T-cell clonal expansion.

The starting material was CD4+ or CD8+ T cells sorted from blood, obtained in a trial of the OX40 agonist ivuxolimab. This clonotype was obtained from an adult with an advanced solid tumor such as melanoma, head and neck, liver or kidney cancer. The rearrangement links TRBV7-2 to TRBJ2-2; 11 positions match TRBD2. The CDR3 nucleotides are TGTGCCAGCAGCCATACTAGCGGGGGCCGGGGGACCGGGGAGCTGTTTTTT. The encoded protein is CASSHTSGGRGTGELFF.